The 16 T cell receptor beta chains below come from one sample, sequenced in a study of long-term antiretroviral therapy in people with HIV (dated 2022 in TCRdb). The immunoSEQ hsTCRB v3.0 assay was used at survey level resolution for TRB variable region sequencing. Drawn from immuneACCESS, this table holds only the in-frame rearrangements with V and J called that TCRdb kept. Clones are partly lost; checked studies trace under half to an unresolved V gene and leave the rest unexplained. The sample table contains 20,000 to 25,000 clones; only one count was recorded for less than 85% of them. In total, the top ten clones hold about 15% of the sample. This specimen consisted of unsorted PBMCs, obtained 2.9 years after starting antiretroviral therapy. These receptors were collected from a woman aged 30 to 39 with HIV.

This chain links TRBV29-1 with TRBJ1-2; maybe TRBD1 (6 bases). V was trimmed by 6 bases and J by 0 bases, leaving 17 bases between them. CDR1 is SQVTM and CDR2 is ANQGSEA in the germline V gene. CDR3 size: 15 residues. CDR3 coding DNA: TGCAGCGTGGGTAAGGACAGCCGACCTAACTATGGCTACACCTTC. Translation: CSVGKDSRPNYGYTF.

The V and J genes are TRBV5-6 and TRBJ1-4, with D perhaps matching TRBD1 (6 bases). The CDR3 extends over 16 amino acids. The V gene lost 0 bases and the J gene lost 6 bases, with 15 bases spanning the gap. Germline V gene sequence: CDR1 SGHDT, CDR2 YYEEEE. DNA of the CDR3: TGTGCCAGCAGCTTGGCCACACAGGGACGGGATGAAAAACTGTTTTTT. The encoded protein is CASSLATQGRDEKLFF.

J is TRBJ1-4 and V is TRBV18; no firm D call. Trimming removed 4 bases at V and 0 bases at J, with 9 bases between. Looked up from germline, CDR1 is KGHSH and CDR2 is LQKENI. The length of the CDR3 is 15 residues. CDR3 DNA: TGTGCCAGCTCACTGAACGAGGCAACTAATGAAAAACTGTTTTTT. Protein: CASSLNEATNEKLFF.

This sequence joins TRBV11-1 and TRBJ2-1; D possibly corresponds to TRBD2 (5 bases). Trimming removed 4 bases at V and 7 bases at J, with 11 bases between. CDR1 SGHAT and CDR2 FQDESV come from the germline V gene (reference sequence). The CDR3 totals 13 residues. The CDR3 reads CASSSGLMNEQFF. In nucleotides, the CDR3 is TGTGCCAGCAGCTCCGGACTTATGAATGAGCAGTTCTTC.

The chain joins TRBV30 to TRBJ2-2; perhaps TRBD2 as D (7 bases). Germline values: CDR1 GTSNPN, CDR2 SVGIG (reference sequence). This CDR3 is 14 amino acids long. This CDR3 reads CAGGTSLNTGELFF. As DNA, the CDR3 is TGTGCGGGGGGGACAAGCCTGAACACCGGGGAGCTGTTTTTT.

The chain carries TRBV7-2 and TRBJ1-1; a weak D match, TRBD1 (5 bases). The length of the CDR3 is 14 residues. Germline lookup yields CDR1 SGHTA and CDR2 FQGNSA. Trimming took 5 bases from V and 1 from J, leaving 11 bases between them. CDR3 sequence (DNA): TGTGCCAGCAGCCCGGGACTGACGAACACTGAAGCTTTCTTT. This sequence encodes CASSPGLTNTEAFF.

The chain combines TRBV27 with TRBJ1-5; no definite D call. V lost 6 bases and J 1 base, leaving 16 bases between the germline ends. CDR1 and CDR2 from the germline V gene are MNHEY and SMNVEV (reference sequence). CDR3 length: 16 amino acids. The CDR3 nucleotides read TGTGCCAGCAGCCCAACCTCCCTGGGAAGCAATCAGCCCCAGCATTTT. This encodes CASSPTSLGSNQPQHF.

The J gene is TRBJ1-2, the V gene TRBV6-1, with 10 bases aligning to TRBD1. The ends lost 7 bases at V and 3 bases at J; junction bases unmatched: 2. CDR1 is MNHNS and CDR2 is SASEGT in the germline V gene. The CDR3 loop spans 13 amino acids. The DNA of the CDR3 is TGTGCCAGCACTGGGACAGGGGACTATGGCTACACCTTC. Its translation: CASTGTGDYGYTF.

A few counts support this clone. CDR3 loop: CASSIQTWNYGYTF. Written as DNA, the CDR3 is TGTGCCAGTAGTATCCAAACATGGAACTATGGCTACACCTTC. The J gene is TRBJ1-2, the V gene TRBV19; D unclear. The CDR3 loop spans 14 amino acids. Germline assignment: CDR1 LNHDA and CDR2 SQIVND (reference sequence). The V and J ends lost 3 bases and 2 bases respectively, with 10 bases between them.

The V gene is TRBV19, the J gene TRBJ2-3; 7 bases align to TRBD1. Germline V gene data show CDR1 as LNHDA and CDR2 as SQIVND (reference sequence). Germline trimming cut 7 bases from V and 0 bases from J; bases unmatched to any gene: 1. The CDR3 length is 13 residues. CDR3 nucleotide sequence: TGTGCCAGTATGACAGGGAGCACAGATACGCAGTATTTT. Translated: CASMTGSTDTQYF.

The chain recombines TRBV6-6 with TRBJ1-5; possibly TRBD1 for D (5 bases). Between the trimmed V and J ends, which lost 3 bases and 0 bases, there was a span of 12 bases. This CDR3 region has 16 residues. Germline values: CDR1 MNHNY, CDR2 SVGAGI (reference sequence). As DNA, the CDR3 is TGTGCCAGCAGTTATGGGGACGGATATAGCAATCAGCCCCAGCATTTT. Its translation: CASSYGDGYSNQPQHF.

The V gene is TRBV7-8, the J gene TRBJ2-7; D not certain. Germline loops: CDR1 SGHVS, CDR2 FQNEAQ. CDR3 length: 14 amino acids. The V end was cut by 0 bases, the J end by 7 bases, with 13 bases between. CDR3 bases: TGTGCCAGCAGCTTAGCGGGTTACTCCAGGGAGCAGTACGTC. As protein: CASSLAGYSREQYV.

The rearrangement links TRBV18 to TRBJ1-1; perhaps TRBD1 as D (5 bases). Germline CDR1 KGHSH, CDR2 LQKENI. The CDR3 runs to 15 residues. Between the trimmed V and J ends, which lost 1 base and 2 bases, there was a span of 11 bases. CDR3 in amino acids: CASSPRGGANTEAFF. The CDR3 DNA is TGTGCCAGCTCACCACGTGGAGGGGCCAACACTGAAGCTTTCTTT.

This clone is a singleton in its sample. The chain combines TRBV11-2 with TRBJ2-7, with 7 bases fitting TRBD1. This CDR3 contains 14 residues. J gave up 1 base and V 5 bases, and 5 bases lay outside the gene matches. Looked up from germline, CDR1 is SGHAT and CDR2 is FQNNGV. CDR3 region: CASSPLTGSYEQYV. CDR3 in DNA: TGTGCCAGCAGCCCTTTGACAGGGTCCTACGAGCAGTACGTC.

By share, this clone ranks as medium-sized. The J gene is TRBJ2-3, the V gene TRBV7-2; 8 bases line up with TRBD2. The germline gives CDR1 SGHTA, CDR2 FQGNSA. This CDR3 spans 16 amino acids. V was pared by 1 base and J by 1 base, with 4 bases of the junction left unmatched. The DNA for the CDR3 is TGTGCCAGCAGCTTAGATCGAGCGGGGGGCACAGATACGCAGTATTTT. Translating it yields CASSLDRAGGTDTQYF. The full variable domain, its missing parts supplied by reference TRBV7-2 and TRBJ2-3, is GAGVSQSPSNKVTEKGKDVELRCDPISGHTALYWYRQSLGQGLEFLIYFQGNSAPDKSGLPSDRFSAERTGGSVSTLTIQRTQQEDSAVYLCASSLDRAGGTDTQYFGPGTRLTVL.

The rearrangement links TRBV5-4 to TRBJ2-1, with unresolved D. V dropped 2 bases and J dropped 7 bases, with 13 bases sitting between them. The germline V gene encodes CDR1 SGHNT and CDR2 YYREEE (reference sequence). CDR3 size: 14 residues. For the CDR3, the DNA is TGTGCCAGCAGCTTTACCCATCCTGAGAATGAGCAGTTCTTC. This codes for CASSFTHPENEQFF.